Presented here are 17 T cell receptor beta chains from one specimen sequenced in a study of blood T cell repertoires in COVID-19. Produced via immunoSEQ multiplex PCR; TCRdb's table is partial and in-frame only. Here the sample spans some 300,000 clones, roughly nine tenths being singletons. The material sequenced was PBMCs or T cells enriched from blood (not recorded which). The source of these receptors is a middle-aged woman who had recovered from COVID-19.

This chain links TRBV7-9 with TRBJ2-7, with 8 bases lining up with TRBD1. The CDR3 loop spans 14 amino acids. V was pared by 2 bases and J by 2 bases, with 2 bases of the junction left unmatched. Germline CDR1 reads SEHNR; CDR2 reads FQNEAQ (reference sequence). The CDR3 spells CASSLNRGAYEQYF. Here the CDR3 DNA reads TGTGCCAGCAGCTTAAACAGGGGGGCCTACGAGCAGTACTTC. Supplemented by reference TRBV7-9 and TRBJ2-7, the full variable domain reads DTGVSQNPRHKITKRGQNVTFRCDPISEHNRLYWYRQTLGQGPEFLTYFQNEAQLEKSRLLSDRFSAERPKGSFSTLEIQRTEQGDSAMYLCASSLNRGAYEQYFGPGTRLTVT.

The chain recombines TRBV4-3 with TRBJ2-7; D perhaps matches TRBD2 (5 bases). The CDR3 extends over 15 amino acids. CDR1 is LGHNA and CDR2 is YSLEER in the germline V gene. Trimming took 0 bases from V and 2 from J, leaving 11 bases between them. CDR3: CASSQDRGGTYEQYF. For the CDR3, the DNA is TGCGCCAGCAGCCAAGATCGCGGAGGAACCTACGAGCAGTACTTC.

As DNA, the CDR3 is TGTGCCAGCAGCCAAGCGGGAGGGACTAGCGGGAGGAAAGATACGCAGTATTTT. Its protein product is CASSQAGGTSGRKDTQYF. The chain is built from TRBV3-1 (or the pseudogene TRBV3-2) and TRBJ2-3; 15 nucleotides align to TRBD2. The V gene end was trimmed by 1 base and the J gene end by 5 bases; junction bases not matched to a gene: 7. Germline V gene sequence: CDR1 LGHDT, CDR2 YNNKEL (reference sequence). This CDR3 contains 18 residues.

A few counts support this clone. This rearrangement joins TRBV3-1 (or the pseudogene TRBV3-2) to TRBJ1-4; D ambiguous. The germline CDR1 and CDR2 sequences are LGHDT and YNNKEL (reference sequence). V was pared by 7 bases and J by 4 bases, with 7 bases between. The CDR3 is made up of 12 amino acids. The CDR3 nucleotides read TGTGCCAGCAATCAGGTTAATGAAAAACTGTTTTTT. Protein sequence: CASNQVNEKLFF.

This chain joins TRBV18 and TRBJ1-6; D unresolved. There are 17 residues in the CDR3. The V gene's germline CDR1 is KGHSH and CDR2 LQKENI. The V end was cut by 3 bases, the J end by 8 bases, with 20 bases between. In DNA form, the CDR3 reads TGTGCCAGCTCACCCGGCGAAACCTGGAGCAGCCATTCACCCCTCCACTTT. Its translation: CASSPGETWSSHSPLHF.

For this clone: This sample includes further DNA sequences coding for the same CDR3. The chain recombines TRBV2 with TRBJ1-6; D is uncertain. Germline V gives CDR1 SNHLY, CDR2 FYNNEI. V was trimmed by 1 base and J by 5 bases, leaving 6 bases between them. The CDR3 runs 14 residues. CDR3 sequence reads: CASSEVGDNSPLHF. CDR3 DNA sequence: TGTGCCAGCAGTGAAGTGGGAGATAATTCACCCCTCCACTTT.

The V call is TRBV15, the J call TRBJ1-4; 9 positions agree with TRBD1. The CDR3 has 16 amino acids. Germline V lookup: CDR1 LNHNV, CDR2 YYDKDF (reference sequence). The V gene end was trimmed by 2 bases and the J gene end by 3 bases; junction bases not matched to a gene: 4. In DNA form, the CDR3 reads TGTGCCACCAGCAGACCAGGGACAGGGTCTAATGAAAAACTGTTTTTT. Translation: CATSRPGTGSNEKLFF.

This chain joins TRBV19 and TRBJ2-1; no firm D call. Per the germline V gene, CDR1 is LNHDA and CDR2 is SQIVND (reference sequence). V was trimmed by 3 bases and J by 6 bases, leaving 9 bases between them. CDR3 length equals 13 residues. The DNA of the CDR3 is TGTGCCAGTAGTATTGGTTCCGGCAATGAGCAGTTCTTC. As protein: CASSIGSGNEQFF.

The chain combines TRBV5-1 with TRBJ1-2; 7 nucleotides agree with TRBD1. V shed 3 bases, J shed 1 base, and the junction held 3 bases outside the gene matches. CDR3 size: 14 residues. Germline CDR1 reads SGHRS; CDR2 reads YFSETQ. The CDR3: CASSSGDSNYGYTF. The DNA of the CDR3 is TGCGCCAGCAGCTCGGGGGACAGTAACTATGGCTACACCTTC.

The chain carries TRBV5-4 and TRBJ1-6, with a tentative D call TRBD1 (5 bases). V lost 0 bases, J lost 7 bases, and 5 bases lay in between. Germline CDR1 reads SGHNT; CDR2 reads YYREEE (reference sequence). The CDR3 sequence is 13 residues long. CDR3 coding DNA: TGTGCCAGCAGCTTGGACAGGAATTCACCCCTCCACTTT. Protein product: CASSLDRNSPLHF.

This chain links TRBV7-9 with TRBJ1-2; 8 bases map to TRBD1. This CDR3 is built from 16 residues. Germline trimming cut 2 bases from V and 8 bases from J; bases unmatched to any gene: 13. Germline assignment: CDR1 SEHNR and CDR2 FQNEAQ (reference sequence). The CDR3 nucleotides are TGTGCCAGCAGCTTACGACAGGGGAGTCTCCCAAAGGGCTACACCTTC. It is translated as CASSLRQGSLPKGYTF. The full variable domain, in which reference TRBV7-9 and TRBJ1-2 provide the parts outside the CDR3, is DTGVSQNPRHKITKRGQNVTFRCDPISEHNRLYWYRQTLGQGPEFLTYFQNEAQLEKSRLLSDRFSAERPKGSFSTLEIQRTEQGDSAMYLCASSLRQGSLPKGYTFGSGTRLTVV.

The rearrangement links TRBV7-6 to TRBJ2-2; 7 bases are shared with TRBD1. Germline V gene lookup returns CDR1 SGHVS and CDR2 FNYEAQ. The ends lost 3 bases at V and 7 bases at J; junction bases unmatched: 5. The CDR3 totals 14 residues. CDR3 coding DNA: TGTGCCAGCAGCTTGGACAGGTCCGACGGGGAGCTGTTTTTT. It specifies CASSLDRSDGELFF.

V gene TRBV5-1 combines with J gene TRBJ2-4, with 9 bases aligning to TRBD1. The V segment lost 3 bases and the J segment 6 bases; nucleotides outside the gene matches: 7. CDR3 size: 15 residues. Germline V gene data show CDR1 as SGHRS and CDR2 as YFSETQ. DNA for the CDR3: TGCGCCAGCAGCTCCGGACCGGGACAGGGAAACATTCAGTACTTC. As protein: CASSSGPGQGNIQYF.

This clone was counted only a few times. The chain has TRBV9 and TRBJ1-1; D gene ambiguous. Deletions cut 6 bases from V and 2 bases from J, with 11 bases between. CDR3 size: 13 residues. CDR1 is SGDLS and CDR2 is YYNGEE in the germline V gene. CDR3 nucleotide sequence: TGTGCCAGCACCCCACACACAAACACTGAAGCTTTCTTT. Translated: CASTPHTNTEAFF.

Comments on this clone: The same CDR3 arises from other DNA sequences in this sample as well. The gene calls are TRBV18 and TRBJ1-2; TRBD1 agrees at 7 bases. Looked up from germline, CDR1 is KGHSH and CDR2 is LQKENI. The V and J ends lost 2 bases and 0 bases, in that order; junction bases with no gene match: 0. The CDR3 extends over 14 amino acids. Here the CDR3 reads CASSPDRANYGYTF. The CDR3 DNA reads TGTGCCAGCTCACCAGACAGGGCTAACTATGGCTACACCTTC.

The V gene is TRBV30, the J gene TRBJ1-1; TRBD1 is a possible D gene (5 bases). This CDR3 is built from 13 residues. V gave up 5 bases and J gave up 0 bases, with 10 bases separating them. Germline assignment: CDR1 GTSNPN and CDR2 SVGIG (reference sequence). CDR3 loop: CAWGGAVNTEAFF. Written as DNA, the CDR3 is TGTGCCTGGGGAGGGGCCGTGAACACTGAAGCTTTCTTT. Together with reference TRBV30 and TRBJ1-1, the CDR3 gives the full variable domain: SQTIHQWPATLVQPVGSPLSLECTVEGTSNPNLYWYRQAAGRGLQLLFYSVGIGQISSEVPQNLSASRPQDRQFILSSKKLLLSDSGFYLCAWGGAVNTEAFFGQGTRLTVV.

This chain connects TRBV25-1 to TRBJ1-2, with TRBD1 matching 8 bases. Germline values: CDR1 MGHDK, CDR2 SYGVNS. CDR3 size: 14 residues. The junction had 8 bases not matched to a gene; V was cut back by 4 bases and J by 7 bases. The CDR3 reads CASSVGQGARGYTF. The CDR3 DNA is TGTGCCAGCAGTGTTGGGCAGGGGGCTCGTGGCTACACCTTC.